The rows below give T cell receptor beta chains drawn from one sample of a study of blood T cell repertoires in COVID-19. Method: immunoSEQ multiplex PCR; TCRdb's copy keeps in-frame clones and lacks some. This sample yields about 190,000 clones, of which around 85% are seen a single time; 0.95% to 1.3% belongs to the top ten. The specimen was peripheral blood. The origin of the receptors is a man under 40 with acute or convalescent COVID-19. Both conserved end residues are part of each CDR3. The D gene is left open where the match is weak. Clone size appears in some rows only: once, few, many, or a class for an expanded clone.

-	TRBV19	TRBJ1-2	13	-	CASSTVRTGGYTF	TGTGCCAGTAGTACCGTCCGGACGGGAGGCTACACCTTC
-	TRBV18	TRBJ1-2	14	TRBD1	CASSPQGVGYGYTF	TGTGCCAGCTCGCCCCAGGGGGTTGGGTATGGCTACACCTTC
-	TRBV5-1	TRBJ1-2	12	TRBD1	CASSPQGDGYTF	TGCGCCAGCAGCCCTCAGGGGGATGGCTACACCTTC
once	TRBV6-2/TRBV6-3	TRBJ1-1	12	-	CASSTRDTEAFF	TGTGCCAGCAGTACCCGGGACACTGAAGCTTTCTTT
-	TRBV9	TRBJ1-2	18	TRBD1	CASSVGILRDSATYGYTF	TGTGCCAGCAGCGTCGGTATACTCCGGGACAGTGCTACGTATGGCTACACCTTC
-	TRBV29-1	TRBJ2-1	14	TRBD1	CSVAETGVGNEQFF	TGCAGCGTTGCGGAGACAGGGGTAGGGAATGAGCAGTTCTTC
-	TRBV28	TRBJ1-6	12	-	CASTSGGSPLHF	TGTGCCAGCACCTCCGGGGGGTCACCCCTCCACTTT
-	TRBV18	TRBJ1-1	11	-	CASSPSREAFF	TGTGCCAGCTCACCATCCCGGGAAGCTTTCTTT
-	TRBV10-2	TRBJ2-2	16	TRBD1	CASSGDRGLGTGELFF	TGCGCCAGCAGTGGGGACAGGGGATTGGGCACCGGGGAGCTGTTTTTT
-	TRBV5-1	TRBJ1-1	14	TRBD1	CASSLGQGVTEAFF	TGCGCCAGCAGCTTAGGACAGGGGGTGACTGAAGCTTTCTTT
-	TRBV5-1	TRBJ2-1	16	-	CASSLEGGGNYNEQFF	TGCGCCAGCAGCTTGGAGGGTGGGGGCAACTACAATGAGCAGTTCTTC
-	TRBV9	TRBJ1-3	15	-	CASSIRDNPGNTIYF	TGTGCCAGCAGCATCCGGGACAACCCTGGAAACACCATATATTTT
once	TRBV19	TRBJ1-2	11	-	CASVRNYGYTF	TGTGCCAGCGTCCGTAACTATGGCTACACCTTC
-	TRBV7-6	TRBJ1-6	18	TRBD1	CASSTRIGDSSYNSPLHF	TGTGCCAGCAGCACGCGCATAGGGGACAGCTCCTATAATTCACCCCTCCACTTT
once	TRBV25-1	TRBJ1-5	17	-	CASSLSGRRDSNQPQHF	TGTGCCAGCAGTCTAAGTGGGCGGAGGGATAGCAATCAGCCCCAGCATTTT
-	TRBV7-6	TRBJ1-1	13	-	CASSVQGYTEAFF	TGTGCCAGCAGCGTACAGGGTTACACTGAAGCTTTCTTT
-	TRBV5-1	TRBJ2-5	12	-	CASSILQETQYF	TGCGCCAGCAGCATCCTCCAAGAGACCCAGTACTTC
-	TRBV11-2	TRBJ1-4	13	-	CASSLGAWEKLFF	TGTGCCAGCAGCTTAGGGGCTTGGGAAAAACTGTTTTTT
-	TRBV6-5	TRBJ1-2	14	TRBD1	CATDDRGRVGGYTF	TGTGCCACCGATGACAGGGGGCGGGTCGGAGGCTACACCTTC
-	TRBV12-3/TRBV12-4	TRBJ2-1	13	-	CASSSWGVGEQFF	TGTGCCAGCAGCTCGTGGGGAGTCGGGGAGCAGTTCTTC
-	TRBV28	TRBJ1-2	14	TRBD1	CASSFGGDSYGYTF	TGTGCCAGCAGTTTTGGTGGGGACAGCTATGGCTACACCTTC
-	TRBV13	TRBJ2-1	14	TRBD1	CASSPGTGSNEQFF	TGTGCCAGCTCCCCCGGGACAGGGTCCAATGAGCAGTTCTTC
-	TRBV28	TRBJ2-7	14	-	CASHPGGGSYEQYF	TGTGCCAGTCACCCCGGCGGAGGCTCCTACGAGCAGTACTTC
-	TRBV28	TRBJ2-7	13	-	CASLDSPSYEQYF	TGTGCCAGTTTGGACAGTCCCTCCTACGAGCAGTACTTC
-	TRBV29-1	TRBJ2-5	13	-	CSVEGVWRGTQYF	-
-	TRBV11-2	TRBJ2-1	17	TRBD2	CASSPYGGLAGEGEQFF	TGTGCCAGCAGCCCATACGGCGGACTAGCGGGAGAGGGTGAGCAGTTCTTC
-	TRBV6-5	TRBJ1-6	14	TRBD1	CASSSRGRGSPLHF	TGTGCCAGCAGCTCCAGGGGGCGCGGATCACCCCTCCACTTT
-	TRBV11-2	TRBJ2-1	11	-	CASSPTDEQFF	TGTGCCAGCAGCCCAACGGATGAGCAGTTCTTC
-	TRBV28	TRBJ1-2	12	TRBD1	CASRDRGSGYTF	TGTGCCAGCCGGGACAGGGGCTCTGGCTACACCTTC
-	TRBV27	TRBJ2-5	14	TRBD1	CASSSGQGQETQYF	TGTGCCAGCAGCTCGGGACAGGGGCAAGAGACCCAGTACTTC
-	TRBV28	TRBJ1-1	13	-	CASTGGQGTEAFF	TGTGCCAGCACGGGGGGGCAGGGCACTGAAGCTTTCTTT
-	TRBV27	TRBJ2-1	16	TRBD2	CASSLSSGTRSNEQFF	TGTGCCAGCAGTTTATCCTCCGGGACTAGATCTAATGAGCAGTTCTTC
once	TRBV19	TRBJ2-4	11	TRBD1	CATNRGPIQYF	TGTGCCACGAACAGGGGGCCCATTCAGTACTTC
-	TRBV19	TRBJ1-2	14	-	CASTLGAANYGYTF	TGTGCCAGTACCCTGGGGGCAGCTAACTATGGCTACACCTTC
-	TRBV27	TRBJ1-2	14	-	CASSPPGQLYGYTF	TGTGCCAGCAGTCCCCCGGGACAACTCTATGGCTACACCTTC
-	TRBV30	TRBJ1-3	15	TRBD1	CAWSHRGKSGNTIYF	TGTGCCTGGAGCCACAGGGGGAAATCTGGAAACACCATATATTTT
few	TRBV2	TRBJ2-2	15	TRBD2	CASRRLAGNTGELFF	TGTGCCAGCCGCAGACTAGCGGGAAACACCGGGGAGCTGTTTTTT
-	TRBV9	TRBJ1-6	14	TRBD1	CASSAGTGYSPLHF	TGTGCCAGCAGCGCCGGGACAGGCTATTCACCCCTCCACTTT
once	TRBV28	TRBJ1-4	11	-	CASRSNEKLFF	TGTGCCAGCAGGTCGAATGAAAAACTGTTTTTT
-	TRBV28	TRBJ1-1	14	TRBD1	CASSPGTANTEAFF	TGTGCCAGCAGTCCAGGGACAGCGAACACTGAAGCTTTCTTT
-	TRBV10-3	TRBJ2-7	18	TRBD2	CAISESWTSGSPTYEQYF	TGTGCCATCAGTGAATCGTGGACTAGCGGGAGTCCCACCTACGAGCAGTACTTC
-	TRBV5-1	TRBJ1-6	15	TRBD1	CASSQEGQGHSPLHF	TGCGCCAGCAGCCAGGAGGGACAGGGGCATTCACCCCTCCACTTT
once	TRBV5-1	TRBJ1-2	13	TRBD1	CASSTGQGYGYTF	TGCGCCAGCAGCACCGGACAGGGCTATGGCTACACCTTC